This TCR beta chain appears in the sequencing data of a study of cytomegalovirus exposure and HLA in healthy donors. As for the study in general: The use of the same platform for the 95 to 150 validation repertoires and the approximately 690 first-cohort repertoires was reported by a later analysis.

Study-level results: A few chains linked to CMV were shown in vitro to be specific for CMV antigens. Reports indicated that the classifier achieved high specificity and sensitivity in diagnosing cytomegalovirus status. The listing of about 150 TCR beta chains classed them as cytomegalovirus-associated.

Germline V gene data show CDR1 as SGHDT and CDR2 as YYEEEE. The CDR3 length is 18 residues. V was clipped by 0 bases and J by 3 bases; unmatched bases: 14. As concerns this clone: What it binds is unknown.

The repertoire was sequenced with immunoSEQ multiplex PCR; TCRdb's copy has only in-frame clones and lacks some. The table lists a few hundred thousand clones, around 90% of them singletons. This chain joins TRBV5-6 and TRBJ2-7; 8 nucleotides line up with TRBD1. The material sequenced was PBMCs. This clonotype was sampled from a man aged 25-40 years in good health and CMV-seronegative. The CDR3 region is CASSLVASIGQGGYEQYF. CDR3 DNA: TGTGCCAGCAGCTTGGTCGCTAGTATAGGACAGGGAGGCTACGAGCAGTACTTC.